This T cell receptor (beta chain) came from a study of blood T cell repertoires in COVID-19. Study-wide background: Spain, Italy and the United States supplied samples that represented acute and convalescent COVID-19. Nucleic acid was either cDNA or gDNA, and it came from T cells, B-cell-depleted T cells, or PBMCs.

In the authors' methods: Estimated nucleated cell counts came from reference gene primer amplification. Sequenced by immunoSEQ multiplex PCR; TCRdb stores in-frame clones only, minus some. Clonal size and the V and J genes are those of that table, whereas D and trimming came from the DNA. Here the sample spans approximately 210,000 clones, approximately 81% being singletons. The receptor comes from a man aged 30 to 39 with active or convalescent COVID-19. Sequencing used peripheral blood.

CDR3: CASSPYTGELFF. For the CDR3, the DNA is TGTGCCAGCAGCCCCTACACCGGGGAGCTGTTTTTT. J is TRBJ2-2 and V is TRBV11-2, with unresolved D. CDR1 is SGHAT, CDR2 FQNNGV, per germline. Trimming took 5 bases from V and 3 from J, leaving 4 bases between them. The CDR3 is made up of 12 amino acids. The whole variable domain, remainder taken from reference TRBV11-2 and TRBJ2-2, is EAGVAQSPRYKIIEKRQSVAFWCNPISGHATLYWYQQILGQGPKLLIQFQNNGVVDDSQLPKDRFSAERLKGVDSTLKIQPAKLEDSAVYLCASSPYTGELFFGEGSRLTVL.